This TCR beta chain stems from a study of graft-versus-host responses after intestinal transplantation. Sequencing used immunoSEQ multiplex PCR; TCRdb keeps in-frame clones, though not all of them. The profile shows 19,000 or so clones, roughly 86% of them singletons. Germline CDR1 SEHNR, CDR2 FQNEAQ (reference sequence). V lost 5 bases and J 0 bases, leaving 8 bases between the germline ends. This CDR3 comprises 13 residues. A word on this clone: Its antigen is undetermined.

Study-wide findings and caveats: GvH clones occurred in recipient marrow; some first appeared in ileum or blood.

The TCR was taken from a human patient who received an intestinal transplant, so some T cells may come from the graft donor. Sample: PBMCs, taken about 240 days after intestinal transplant. This chain uses TRBV7-9 with TRBJ2-7; D remains ambiguous. The CDR3 spells CASSLPSSYEQYF. CDR3 coding DNA: TGTGCCAGCAGCCTCCCAAGCTCCTACGAGCAGTACTTC.